Below, 21 T cell receptor beta chains from the same sample are listed, as sequenced in a study of blood T cell repertoires in COVID-19. Measured with immunoSEQ multiplex PCR; TCRdb has only the in-frame clones, and not every one. Of 310,000 or so clones listed, roughly 88% are singletons. What was sequenced was peripheral blood. These receptors all stem from a woman aged 45-60 years with acute or convalescent COVID-19.

The genes are TRBV9 and TRBJ1-4; 7 bases match TRBD1. V shed 3 bases and J 0 bases; nucleotides not matched to a gene: 2. Germline CDR1 is SGDLS and CDR2 is YYNGEE. CDR3 length: 15 residues. The CDR3 nucleotides are TGTGCCAGCAGCGGAACAGGGGCAACTAATGAAAAACTGTTTTTT. It encodes CASSGTGATNEKLFF. Combining the CDR3 with reference TRBV9 and TRBJ1-4 gives the whole variable domain DSGVTQTPKHLITATGQRVTLRCSPRSGDLSVYWYQQSLDQGLQFLIQYYNGEERAKGNILERFSAQQFPDLHSELNLSSLELGDSALYFCASSGTGATNEKLFFGSGTQLSVL.

This clone was counted only a few times. J is TRBJ2-2 and V is TRBV15; 8 bases line up with TRBD1. The CDR3 has 18 residues. V trimming: 5 bases; J trimming: 0 bases; junction bases outside the gene matches: 11. CDR1 and CDR2 (germline): LNHNV, YYDKDF (reference sequence). The CDR3 region is CATSLPGGSSTNTGELFF. CDR3 DNA: TGTGCCACCAGCCTGCCAGGGGGCTCTTCCACGAACACCGGGGAGCTGTTTTTT.

The chain recombines TRBV30 with TRBJ2-7; possibly TRBD1 for D (6 bases). This CDR3 has 15 amino acids. The germline gives CDR1 GTSNPN, CDR2 SVGIG (reference sequence). V shed 3 bases and J shed 0 bases, with 15 bases lying between them. The CDR3 spells CAWREGGRSSYEQYF. CDR3 bases: TGTGCCTGGAGAGAAGGGGGAAGGAGCTCCTACGAGCAGTACTTC. Based on the CDR3 plus reference TRBV30 and TRBJ2-7, the full variable domain is SQTIHQWPATLVQPVGSPLSLECTVEGTSNPNLYWYRQAAGRGLQLLFYSVGIGQISSEVPQNLSASRPQDRQFILSSKKLLLSDSGFYLCAWREGGRSSYEQYFGPGTRLTVT.

The rearrangement uses TRBV10-3 and TRBJ2-1; 7 positions agree with TRBD1. Trimming took 4 bases from V and 6 from J; bases not matched to a gene: 12. CDR3 length: 16 amino acids. The germline V gene has CDR1 ENHRY and CDR2 SYGVKD. CDR3 in DNA: TGTGCCATCAGTGCTATACGACAGGGCGTCGGCAATGAGCAGTTCTTC. This translates into CAISAIRQGVGNEQFF.

This rearrangement joins TRBV28 to TRBJ1-1; a possible D gene is TRBD1 (5 bases). V was shortened by 6 bases and J by 4 bases, with 9 bases between the two germline ends. The V gene's germline CDR1 is MDHEN and CDR2 SYDVKM. The CDR3 covers 12 residues. The CDR3 DNA reads TGTGCCAGCAGGCCGGGGGGCACTGAAGCTTTCTTT. As protein: CASRPGGTEAFF.

This chain uses TRBV6-5 with TRBJ1-1; TRBD1 might be the D (5 bases). The CDR3 is 13 residues long. Germline CDR1 is MNHEY and CDR2 is SVGAGI. Trimming removed 7 bases at V and 11 bases at J, with 20 bases between. The CDR3: CASIRQTLSEAFF. The CDR3 DNA sequence: TGTGCCAGCATCCGACAGACGCTTAGTGAGGCTTTCTTT.

The chain couples TRBV15 to TRBJ1-2, with a tentative D call TRBD1 (5 bases). The length of the CDR3 is 15 residues. With 0 bases removed from V and 2 bases from J, the gap between germline ends came to 10 bases. Per germline, CDR1 LNHNV and CDR2 YYDKDF (reference sequence). Here the CDR3 reads CATSRDAQGNYGYTF. CDR3 in DNA: TGTGCCACCAGCAGAGATGCCCAGGGAAACTATGGCTACACCTTC.

The V call is TRBV7-2, the J call TRBJ1-2; D is unclear. This CDR3 comprises 13 residues. Trimming cost V 5 bases and J 0 bases, with 7 bases left between them. CDR1 is SGHTA and CDR2 is FQGNSA in the germline V gene. The CDR3: CASSPTANYGYTF. CDR3 coding DNA: TGTGCCAGCAGCCCAACGGCTAACTATGGCTACACCTTC.

V and J are TRBV6-5 and TRBJ1-3; D not certain. V lost 3 bases and J lost 2, with 8 bases in between. Germline values: CDR1 MNHEY, CDR2 SVGAGI. This CDR3 region has 14 residues. The CDR3: CASSYMSAGNTIYF. The CDR3 DNA reads TGTGCCAGCAGTTATATGAGTGCTGGAAACACCATATATTTT.

The chain joins TRBV6-6 to TRBJ2-1; a possible D gene is TRBD2 (8 bases). CDR1 and CDR2 (germline): MNHNY, SVGAGI (reference sequence). This CDR3 is built from 16 residues. Between the trimmed V and J ends, which lost 6 bases and 4 bases, there was a span of 19 bases. The CDR3 region is CASSLRGGTVYNEQFF. The DNA of the CDR3 is TGTGCCAGCAGCCTACGGGGGGGGACAGTTTACAATGAGCAGTTCTTC.

The chain couples TRBV29-1 to TRBJ2-1; 11 nucleotides align to TRBD2. The V gene end was trimmed by 6 bases and the J gene end by 1 base; junction bases not matched to a gene: 5. Germline-derived CDR1 and CDR2 are SQVTM and ANQGSEA. CDR3 length: 15 residues. CDR3 region: CSVSTSGSSYNEQFF. CDR3 in DNA: TGCAGCGTCTCAACTAGCGGGAGTTCCTACAATGAGCAGTTCTTC.

Notes on this clone: A read error may produce the germline difference seen at one junction end. The chain carries TRBV20-1 and TRBJ2-7; 10 bases map to TRBD2. The CDR3 length is 14 residues. Per the germline V gene, CDR1 is DFQATT and CDR2 is SNEGSKA (reference sequence). The CDR3: CSASTSGIEYGQYF. As DNA, the CDR3 is TGCAGTGCTAGTACTAGCGGGATAGAGTACGGGCAGTACTTC.

V is TRBV5-1 and J is TRBJ2-2, with unresolved D. Germline assignment: CDR1 SGHRS and CDR2 YFSETQ. The CDR3 runs to 13 residues. V was cut by 3 bases and J by 3 bases, with 6 bases left in between. CDR3 bases: TGCGCCAGCAGCTGGCAGGACACCGGGGAGCTGTTTTTT. This sequence encodes CASSWQDTGELFF.

The chain links TRBV10-3 to TRBJ1-2, with TRBD1 matching over 8 bases. The CDR3 is 15 residues long. J lost 1 base, V lost 4 bases, and 5 bases had no gene match. Germline V gives CDR1 ENHRY, CDR2 SYGVKD. This CDR3 reads CAISARTGYNYGYTF. CDR3 in DNA: TGTGCCATCAGTGCACGGACAGGGTATAACTATGGCTACACCTTC.

The chain uses TRBV9 and TRBJ1-4; 9 nucleotides agree with TRBD1. The V gene's germline CDR1 is SGDLS and CDR2 YYNGEE. The CDR3 totals 16 residues. The trim removed 3 bases at V and 6 bases at J, leaving 9 bases unmatched. DNA of the CDR3: TGTGCCAGCAGCGGCGAGGGAGGGACAGGGCATGAAAAACTGTTTTTT. Its translation is CASSGEGGTGHEKLFF.

Of note for this clone: Sequence at one end of the junction differs from germline and may be a read error. The J gene is TRBJ1-2, the V gene TRBV15; D not certain. Per germline, CDR1 LNHNV and CDR2 YYDKDF (reference sequence). The CDR3 is 13 amino acids. The CDR3 DNA reads as TGTGCCACCAGCCGAGACGGTAACTATGGCTACACCTTC. Its translation: CATSRDGNYGYTF.

The chain recombines TRBV5-1 with TRBJ2-1; 14 bases match TRBD2. The CDR3 length is 19 residues. Germline V gives CDR1 SGHRS, CDR2 YFSETQ. The V gene end was trimmed by 3 bases and the J gene end by 9 bases; junction bases not matched to a gene: 17. The CDR3 bases are TGCGCCAGCAGCTCCGGGACTAGCGGGAGCCTCGAGCAGGCCGGTGAGCAGTTCTTC. This encodes CASSSGTSGSLEQAGEQFF.

The V and J genes are TRBV13 and TRBJ2-5; TRBD1 is a possible D gene (5 bases). The CDR3 covers 14 residues. Germline assignment: CDR1 PRHDT and CDR2 FYEKMQ (reference sequence). The V and J ends lost 11 bases and 1 base respectively, with 17 bases between them. CDR3 DNA: TGTGCCTCCCAGGGCCCAATAAGCCAAGAGACCCAGTACTTC. As protein: CASQGPISQETQYF.

The gene calls are TRBV7-9 and TRBJ1-2; 9 bases match TRBD1. The J segment lost 5 bases and the V segment lost 0 bases, leaving 4 bases of the junction unmatched. Per the germline V gene, CDR1 is SEHNR and CDR2 is FQNEAQ (reference sequence). The CDR3 loop spans 15 amino acids. The CDR3 sequence is CASSLATGGPYGYTF. The DNA for the CDR3 is TGTGCCAGCAGCTTAGCGACAGGGGGACCTTATGGCTACACCTTC.

The gene calls are TRBV19 and TRBJ2-3, with D unclear. CDR3 length equals 15 residues. Germline CDR1 LNHDA, CDR2 SQIVND (reference sequence). The ends were cut back, 1 base at V and 2 bases at J, with 10 bases in the middle. Here the CDR3 reads CASSIAGLFTDTQYF. DNA of the CDR3: TGTGCCAGTAGTATAGCAGGCCTTTTCACAGATACGCAGTATTTT.

The chain links TRBV2 to TRBJ2-3, with TRBD1 matching 11 bases. This CDR3 region has 15 residues. CDR1 is SNHLY and CDR2 is FYNNEI in the germline V gene. Trimming at V came to 5 bases and at J to 5 bases, leaving 6 bases not matched to a gene. The CDR3 is CASSNKGQGEDTQYF. The CDR3 DNA reads as TGTGCCAGCAGTAACAAGGGACAGGGGGAAGATACGCAGTATTTT.